This is a list of T cell receptor beta chains from one sample in a study of vaccination and CD4 T cells after COVID-19. Using its own MiXCR run on the PCR reads, TCRdb lists one record per CDR3 protein. The data hold roughly 15,000 distinct CDR3 sequences, with about 46% observed a single time. Their target antigens are unknown. Material: CD4+ T cells from blood, cultured in vitro. The source is a human donor who had recovered from COVID-19. The CDR3 runs from the conserved cysteine through the conserved F or W. The D gene is left open where the match is weak. Some rows have no size entry. The others give once, few or many, or a class for an expanded clone.

>-|few|TRBJ1-1|12|TRBV20-1
TGCAGTGCTAGGTCCCTCAGGGCTGAAGCTTTCTTT
CSARSLRAEAFF
>-|-|TRBJ1-2|14|TRBV30
TGTGCCTGGAGTGTACGACAATCCGGGGCGGGCTACACCTTC
CAWSVRQSGAGYTF
>-|-|TRBJ1-3|15|TRBV4-1
TGCGCCAGCAGCCAAGACCCGGGGTCTGGAAACACCGTATATTTT
CASSQDPGSGNTVYF
>-|few|TRBJ2-5|16|TRBV7-9
TGTGCCAGCAGCTCTCGCGCGGCGGTAGTCCAAGAGACCCAGTACTTC
CASSSRAAVVQETQYF
>-|-|TRBJ2-7|14|TRBV19
TGTGCCAGTAGTAGCCCGACAGAGAGAAACGAGCAGTACTTC
CASSSPTERNEQYF
>-|-|TRBJ1-5|14|TRBV10-3
TGTGCCATCTCGCGGGGTGTAAGCAATCAGCCCCAGCATTTT
CAISRGVSNQPQHF
>-|-|TRBJ2-7|13|TRBV6-2/TRBV6-3
TGTGCCAGCAGAGGCGTAGGAAAGGGCGAGCAGTACTTC
CASRGVGKGEQYF
>-|few|TRBJ2-5|15|TRBV7-2
TGTGCCAGCAGCTCCGGGGGGACAGCCGCGGTGACCCAGTACTTC
CASSSGGTAAVTQYF
>-|once|TRBJ2-7|16|TRBV10-2
TGCGCCAGCAGTGAGTACCAGGCACGCACGACCTACGAGCAGTACTTC
CASSEYQARTTYEQYF
>-|-|TRBJ2-7|14|TRBV6-1
TGTGCCAGCAGTCAGGACAGTGCGGTCGTCGAGCAGTACTTC
CASSQDSAVVEQYF
>TRBD1|-|TRBJ1-1|14|TRBV2
TGTGCCAGCACTAAGACAGGGATGAACACTGAAGCTTTCTTT
CASTKTGMNTEAFF
>-|-|TRBJ2-3|18|TRBV6-1
TGTGCCAGCAGTCGGACTACCAGAGCGACAGCTAGCACAGATACGCAGTATTTT
CASSRTTRATASTDTQYF
>-|few|TRBJ1-2|18|TRBV7-9
TGTGCCAGCGCTCGGGCTGAGGGAGCAGGGGTCACGCGGTATGGCTACACCTTC
CASARAEGAGVTRYGYTF
>-|-|TRBJ1-2|12|TRBV15
TGTGCCACCAGCAGAGCCGGTTATGGCTACACCTTC
CATSRAGYGYTF
>-|-|TRBJ1-6|13|TRBV6-1
TGTGCCAGCAGTGCATTGGCTGGGTCACCCCTCCACTTT
CASSALAGSPLHF
>TRBD2|-|TRBJ2-5|16|TRBV11-3
TGTGCCAGCAGCGGCCTCGGGGCGGGGGTAGGGGAGACCCAGTACTTC
CASSGLGAGVGETQYF
>-|few|TRBJ2-7|12|TRBV5-1
TGCGCCAGCAGCTTAAGCACCTACGAGCAGTACTTC
CASSLSTYEQYF
>-|few|TRBJ1-5|15|TRBV7-2
TGTGCCAGCAGCTTAGTAGGACAGACCAATCAGCCCCAGCATTTT
CASSLVGQTNQPQHF
>-|-|TRBJ1-1|14|TRBV28
TGTGCCAGCAGTTTATGGGCAGGGAACACTGAAGCTTTCTTT
CASSLWAGNTEAFF
>TRBD1|-|TRBJ1-5|13|TRBV12-3/TRBV12-4
TGTGCCAGCGCGGGGACAGCGAATCAGCCCCAGCATTTT
CASAGTANQPQHF
>TRBD2|-|TRBJ2-3|20|TRBV4-1
TGCGCCAGCAGCCAAGGGTGGGCTAGCGGGTCCGCTTCTAGCACAGATACGCAGTATTTT
CASSQGWASGSASSTDTQYF
>-|-|TRBJ1-5|14|TRBV5-1
TGCGCCAGCAGCCCGGGGGGGGGCGGACAGCCCCAGCATTTT
CASSPGGGGQPQHF
>-|few|TRBJ1-2|13|TRBV6-1
TGTGCCAGCAGCAAAGCGGGGAACTATGGCTACACCTTC
CASSKAGNYGYTF
>TRBD2|-|TRBJ2-1|19|TRBV14
TGTGCCAGCAGCCAAAGACCCTACCTAGCGGGGGGCCCCCTCGGCGAGCAGTTCTTC
CASSQRPYLAGGPLGEQFF
>-|few|TRBJ1-1|12|TRBV2
TGTGCCAGCAGTGGAGGTAACACTGAAGCTTTCTTT
CASSGGNTEAFF
>-|few|TRBJ2-5|15|TRBV19
TGTGCCAGTAGTATAACGGCAACACGGGAAGAGACCCAGTACTTC
CASSITATREETQYF
>-|-|TRBJ2-1|13|TRBV6-1
TGTGCCAGCAGTCCCGGGACTGTCTCAGAGCAGTTCTTC
CASSPGTVSEQFF
>-|-|TRBJ2-7|14|TRBV5-1
TGCGCCAGCAGCTTGGAATGGGGGACTTACGAGCAGTACTTC
CASSLEWGTYEQYF
>-|few|TRBJ2-5|14|TRBV11-2
TGTGCCAGCAGCTTAGCGGGGCACGGGGAGACCCAGTACTTC
CASSLAGHGETQYF
>-|once|TRBJ2-3|15|TRBV7-2
TGTGCCAGCAGCTTAGCGCAGGGACGCACAGATACGCAGTATTTT
CASSLAQGRTDTQYF
>-|-|TRBJ1-1|13|TRBV6-5
TGTGCCAGCAGTTACTGGGGGTCCTCTGAAGCTTTCTTT
CASSYWGSSEAFF
>TRBD1|few|TRBJ2-1|13|TRBV20-1
TGCAGTGCTAGAAGGACAGGGAGGTATGAGCAGTTCTTC
CSARRTGRYEQFF
>-|few|TRBJ1-2|14|TRBV27
TGTGCCAGCAGTTTATGGGCGGGGCGGGGTGGCTACACCTTC
CASSLWAGRGGYTF
>TRBD1|-|TRBJ2-7|15|TRBV6-1
TGTGCCAGCAGTGACCCAGACAGGGTCTCCTACGAGCAGTACTTC
CASSDPDRVSYEQYF
>TRBD2|-|TRBJ2-4|15|TRBV29-1
TGCAGCGTTGGGCGACTAGCGGGAAGAAAAAACATTCAGTACTTC
CSVGRLAGRKNIQYF
>-|few|TRBJ2-5|16|TRBV27
TGTGCCAGCAGTCCCCTGAGGGGGACGTACCAAGAGACCCAGTACTTC
CASSPLRGTYQETQYF
>TRBD1|few|TRBJ1-5|14|TRBV15
TGTGCCACCAGCAGAGGACAGGGAGATCAGCCCCAGCATTTT
CATSRGQGDQPQHF
>-|few|TRBJ1-5|14|TRBV6-1
TGTGCCAGCAGTGAATCCATCGGTATGCAGCCCCAGCATTTT
CASSESIGMQPQHF
>-|-|TRBJ2-1|15|TRBV2
TGTGCCAGCAGTGAACAAATGGGGGCTGTCAATGAGCAGTTCTTC
CASSEQMGAVNEQFF
>-|-|TRBJ2-5|13|TRBV7-2
TGTGCCAGCAGCTTAGGGACTGCCCAGACCCAGTACTTC
CASSLGTAQTQYF
>TRBD2|-|TRBJ2-7|17|TRBV6-1
TGTGCCAGCAGCCCTCGCGGTGGAGTAGCGGGATTATACGAGCAGTACTTC
CASSPRGGVAGLYEQYF